The rows below give T cell receptor beta chains drawn from one sample of a study of T cell changes during pregnancy in multiple sclerosis. The table came from immunoSEQ multiplex PCR; TCRdb's copy has only in-frame clones and leaves some out. The repertoire holds some 87,000 clones, with about 92% as singletons. The material sequenced was CD4+ T cells from peripheral blood mononuclear cells, taken before pregnancy. The source is a female donor with multiple sclerosis, enrolled in a pregnancy study. CDR3s include the opening cysteine and the closing phenylalanine or tryptophan. Not all rows give a size; the values are once, few, many and, for expanded clones, a class.

.	TRBV6-5	TRBJ1-5	CASSGVLSNQPQHF
.	TRBV19	TRBJ2-5	CASSIEAGFGETQYF
.	TRBV30	TRBJ1-2	CAWKKGYYGYTF
.	TRBV10-3	TRBJ1-2	CAIRQTGGDYGYTF
.	TRBV27	TRBJ2-1	CASSLARDRVYNEQFF
.	TRBV9	TRBJ2-3	CASSVDPPAAVDTQYF
.	TRBV5-6	TRBJ2-5	CASSLDFQETQYF
.	TRBV10-3	TRBJ2-1	CATTTSGNEQFF
.	TRBV7-9	TRBJ2-1	CASSFLAGAYNEQFF
once	TRBV10-3	TRBJ1-2	CAISDPGRGNYGYTF
.	TRBV2	TRBJ2-7	CASKREQSSYEQYF
.	TRBV5-8	TRBJ1-5	CASSFPGQGTYSNQPQHF
.	TRBV19	TRBJ1-5	CASSIDGYQPQHF
.	TRBV27	TRBJ2-1	CASSRTGSYNEQFF
.	TRBV6-1	TRBJ1-5	CASSPAGNQPQHF
.	TRBV5-1	TRBJ1-1	CASSPGQVFEAFF
.	TRBV4-2	TRBJ2-5	CASSQGGQGGLAGDTETQYF
.	TRBV5-1	TRBJ1-2	CASSLGVGDYGYTF
.	TRBV5-6	TRBJ2-7	CASSSSFFYEQYF
few	TRBV29-1	TRBJ1-5	CSVGQGSNQPQHF
.	TRBV2	TRBJ2-3	CASSGRSGADTQYF
.	TRBV18	TRBJ1-5	CASSSQGSNQPQHF
.	TRBV29-1	TRBJ1-2	CSVVPGWDGYTF
.	TRBV5-1	TRBJ2-7	CASSYTGRADFLRAEQYF
.	TRBV7-9	TRBJ2-3	CASSRTSTDTQYF
once	TRBV27	TRBJ2-7	CASSPNRVLVYEQYF
.	TRBV28	TRBJ2-1	CASSWGLAGNNEQFF
.	TRBV28	TRBJ2-3	CASTPAGWGTDTQYF
.	TRBV5-6	TRBJ2-7	CASSSFDRDEQYF
.	TRBV19	TRBJ2-1	CASSIVARGSGRSNEQFF
.	TRBV5-8	TRBJ2-7	CASSSGQAGTSGSFEQYF
.	TRBV5-6	TRBJ2-2	CASSLKPRDTGELFF
.	TRBV19	TRBJ1-5	CASTDGNSYQPQHF
.	TRBV30	TRBJ2-4	CAWSPAGQTIIAKNIQYF
.	TRBV5-1	TRBJ1-6	CASTRAGINSPLHF
.	TRBV19	TRBJ1-5	CASSLQGAEQPQHF
.	TRBV30	TRBJ2-1	CAWSGKLAGEHEQFF
.	TRBV19	TRBJ1-5	CASSIQGAGNQPQHF
.	TRBV2	TRBJ1-1	CASSFFQGDTEAFF
.	TRBV18	TRBJ2-5	CASSAVERETQYF
.	TRBV28	TRBJ2-1	CASSPGMAGGSPRYNEQFF